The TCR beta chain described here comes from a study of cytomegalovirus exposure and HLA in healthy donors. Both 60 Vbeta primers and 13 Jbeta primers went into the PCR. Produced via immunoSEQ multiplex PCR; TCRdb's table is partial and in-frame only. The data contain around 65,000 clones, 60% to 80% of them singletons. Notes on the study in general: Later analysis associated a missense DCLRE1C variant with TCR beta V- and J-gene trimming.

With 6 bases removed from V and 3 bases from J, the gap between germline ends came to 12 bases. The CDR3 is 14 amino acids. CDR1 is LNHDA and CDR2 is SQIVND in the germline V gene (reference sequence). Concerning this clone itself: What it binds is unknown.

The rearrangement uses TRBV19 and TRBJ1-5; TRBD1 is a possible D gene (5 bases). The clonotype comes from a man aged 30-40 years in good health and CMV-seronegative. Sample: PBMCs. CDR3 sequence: CASRPDSLNQPQHF. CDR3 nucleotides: TGTGCCAGTAGACCAGACAGCCTCAATCAGCCCCAGCATTTT.